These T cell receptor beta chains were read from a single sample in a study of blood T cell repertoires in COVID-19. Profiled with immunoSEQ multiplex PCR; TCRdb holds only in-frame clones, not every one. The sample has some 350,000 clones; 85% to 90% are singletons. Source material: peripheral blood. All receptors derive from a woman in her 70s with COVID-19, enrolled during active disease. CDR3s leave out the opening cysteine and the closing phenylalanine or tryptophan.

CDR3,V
ASSRQGYEQY,TRBV28
ASSLLSSGVYEQF,TRBV28
ASSSGGLNYGYT,TRBV5-4
ASSTNRADYGYT,TRBV7-8
ASSLRIYEQY,TRBV12-3/TRBV12-4
ASRVTGDRDGDTQY,TRBV28
ASLRQGADGYT,TRBV28
ASRTSGGAGNEQF,TRBV13
ASSFENEQF,TRBV5-4
ASSPASGDTQY,TRBV10-1
AWSVPGGEQY,TRBV30
ASSTTGGLNQPQH,TRBV28
ASSQGGQGPSGANVLT,TRBV4-1
ASSYSGSHPEAF,TRBV6-6
ASSHPLAGGASYEQY,TRBV2
ASSYNIKVGLQTPY,TRBV7-2
SVVRGGTYNEQF,TRBV29-1
ASSPWTARGPNTEAF,TRBV28
ASSQGDREGGSPLH,TRBV4-1
ASSPLGEPNQPQH,TRBV5-1
ASSLRQTGELF,TRBV11-2
ASSQGHQETQY,TRBV5-1
ASSRHVQLAGENEQF,TRBV3-1/TRBV3-2
ASSPDRTGQGGYT,TRBV5-1
ASSPGQPNTEAF,TRBV4-1
ATLRTGGYHGYT,TRBV27
ASSLAQGGGELF,TRBV5-1
ASSQEGTSGGPETQY,TRBV4-3